This TCR beta chain was recorded in a study of T cell changes during pregnancy in multiple sclerosis. This table comes from immunoSEQ multiplex PCR, and its TCRdb copy is limited to in-frame clones, with some not included. This sample has 75,000 to 95,000 clones; 85% to 95% occur once, and the top ten carry more than 2%. The CDR3 contains 13 residues. Unmatched junction bases numbered 5, after V lost 7 bases and J lost 3 bases. Per the germline V gene, CDR1 is MNHEY and CDR2 is SVGAGI. This clone appeared a few times. The chain uses TRBV6-5 and TRBJ2-5, with 7 bases identical to TRBD1. Specimen: peripheral blood, collected after pregnancy. The sequence came from a female donor with multiple sclerosis, enrolled in a pregnancy study. CDR3 in DNA: TGTGCCAGCAAAATAACAGGGGAAGAGACCCAGTACTTC. Protein product: CASKITGEETQYF.